This entry is about one T cell receptor beta chain. CDR3 size: 15 residues. V was pared by 1 base and J by 4 bases, with 4 bases of the junction left unmatched. Germline-derived CDR1 and CDR2 are SGHVS and FQNEAQ. This record belongs to a study of blood T cell repertoires in COVID-19. Turning to the study itself: PBMCs, B-cell-depleted T cells, or T cells provided the cDNA or gDNA that made up the material.

The assay was immunoSEQ multiplex PCR, and TCRdb's table has in-frame clones only and misses some. The table lists over 120,000 clones, roughly four fifths of them singletons. V is TRBV7-8 and J is TRBJ2-3, with TRBD1 matching over 8 bases. The sequence derives from a woman older than 75 with active or convalescent COVID-19. The material sequenced was peripheral blood. This CDR3 is CASSLGQGAADTQYF. The CDR3 nucleotides read TGTGCCAGCAGCTTAGGTCAGGGGGCCGCAGATACGCAGTATTTT.